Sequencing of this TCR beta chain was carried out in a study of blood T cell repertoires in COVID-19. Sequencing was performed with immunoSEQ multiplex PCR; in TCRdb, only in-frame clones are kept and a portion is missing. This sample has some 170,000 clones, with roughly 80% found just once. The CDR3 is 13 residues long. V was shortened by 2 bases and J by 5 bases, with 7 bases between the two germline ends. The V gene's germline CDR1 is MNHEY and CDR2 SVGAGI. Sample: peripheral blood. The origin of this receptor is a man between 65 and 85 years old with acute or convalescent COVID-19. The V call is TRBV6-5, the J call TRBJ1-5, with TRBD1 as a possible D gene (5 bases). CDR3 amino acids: CASSYVRDQPQHF. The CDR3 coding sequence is TGTGCCAGCAGTTACGTCAGGGATCAGCCCCAGCATTTT.